This T cell receptor (beta chain) appears in the sequencing data of a study of beta chain features in type 1 diabetes. Whole-study results and caveats: Relative to healthy donors, patients appeared to have naive, central memory and Treg TCRB repertoires that were more similar. TCRB CDR3 length was moderately but significantly reduced in all four CD4+ subsets of Type 1 diabetes patients. Possibly, sequencing cDNA over-represented cells that had high TCR expression levels.

This clone came up a few times. Its specificity is not known. Expressed TCRB transcripts were sequenced because the entire RNA isolate underwent reverse transcription. Sequenced by immunoSEQ multiplex PCR; TCRdb stores in-frame clones only, minus some. The sample comprises approximately 170,000 clones, around 8% of which are singletons, and about 1% rests with the top ten. In germline, CDR1 is MNHNY, CDR2 SVGAGI (reference sequence). The CDR3 runs to 15 residues. Trimming removed 4 bases from V and 1 base from J, with 13 bases in between. There was one heparinised blood draw per donor, averaging about 110 mL. Post-sort purity exceeded 95% for all sorted populations.

Material for sequencing was central memory CD4+ T cells from blood. The TCR sequence derives from a woman between 40 and 55 years old with type 1 diabetes. The rearrangement uses TRBV6-6 and TRBJ2-5; D possibly corresponds to TRBD1 (5 bases). CDR3 amino acids: CASSFTGQGQETQYF. As DNA, the CDR3 is TGTGCCAGCAGTTTTACAGGCCAGGGCCAAGAGACCCAGTACTTC.